The sequence of this T cell receptor beta chain was determined in a study of cytomegalovirus exposure and HLA in healthy donors. Notes on the study in general: It was reported that the classifier diagnosed cytomegalovirus status with high specificity and sensitivity in both the original and validation cohorts. The listing of 150 to 200 TCR beta chains classed them as cytomegalovirus-associated.

The donors were part of the validation cohort of roughly 110 subjects. That cohort was separate from the first cohort, which comprised 666 subjects. Comment on this clone: The antigen is unknown.

V lost 5 bases and J lost 7, with 14 bases in between. This CDR3 is 13 amino acids long. Germline V gene lookup returns CDR1 SEHNR and CDR2 FQNEAQ (reference sequence). Sequencing used immunoSEQ multiplex PCR; TCRdb keeps in-frame clones, though not all of them. The sample lists 150,000 to 200,000 clones, approximately 84% occurring once. This receptor was taken from a man aged 25-45 years in good health and CMV-seropositive. What was sequenced was PBMCs. The V and J genes are TRBV7-9 and TRBJ2-5; possibly TRBD1 for D (6 bases). CDR3 coding DNA: TGTGCCAGCAGCACGACGGGCAGGGGGACCCAGTACTTC. Translation gives CASSTTGRGTQYF.